The 25 T cell receptor beta chains in this list originate from one sample, sequenced in a study of early T cells in non-severe SARS-CoV-2 infection. TCRdb passed the 5' RACE reads through MiXCR, listing each CDR3 protein once. Of around 47,000 distinct CDR3 sequences listed, 11% are singletons. The material sequenced was whole blood. The source of these receptors is an adult who was a healthcare worker with PCR-confirmed SARS-CoV-2 infection or an uninfected control (not recorded which).

This clonotype was detected a few times. The chain is built from TRBV6-6 and TRBJ1-4; the match to TRBD1 covers 7 bases. The CDR3 contains 17 residues. CDR1 is MNHNY and CDR2 is SVGAGI in the germline V gene (reference sequence). The trim removed 4 bases at V and 2 bases at J, leaving 10 bases unmatched. CDR3: CASSSGDSPPTNEKLFF. CDR3 bases: TGTGCCAGCAGTTCGGGGGACAGCCCGCCTACTAATGAAAAACTGTTTTTT.

This clonotype appeared many times. The CDR3, as DNA: TGTGCCAGCAGTTATGGGGGGTTCCAAGAGACCCAGTACTTC. As protein: CASSYGGFQETQYF. The J gene is TRBJ2-5, the V gene TRBV6-2 or TRBV6-3, with D perhaps TRBD2 (6 bases). The V gene's germline CDR1 is MNHEY and CDR2 SVGEGT. Trimming shortened V by 3 bases and J by 1 base, and 9 bases separated the two germline ends. This CDR3 has 14 residues.

The chain employs TRBV6-2 or TRBV6-3 and TRBJ1-5; no reliable D call. The germline V gene has CDR1 MNHEY and CDR2 SVGEGT. V was shortened by 2 bases and J by 5 bases, with 10 bases between the two germline ends. CDR3 size: 14 residues. CDR3 sequence reads: CASSYNRVHQPQHF. The CDR3 DNA sequence: TGTGCCAGCAGTTACAACCGGGTGCATCAGCCCCAGCATTTT.

This clonotype was picked up many times. The genes are TRBV28 and TRBJ2-7; 12 bases agree with TRBD1. The CDR3 is made up of 15 amino acids. J gave up 4 bases and V 5 bases, and 6 bases lay outside the gene matches. Per germline, CDR1 MDHEN and CDR2 SYDVKM. CDR3 residues: CASSPTGQGAYEQYF. Here the CDR3 DNA reads TGTGCCAGCAGTCCCACGGGACAGGGGGCTTACGAGCAGTACTTC.

This clonotype came up a few times. The rearrangement joins TRBV6-2 or TRBV6-3 to TRBJ2-1; D uncertain. CDR1 is MNHEY and CDR2 is SVGEGT in the germline V gene. V shed 1 base and J shed 10 bases, with 11 bases lying between them. The CDR3 covers 13 residues. The CDR3 DNA follows: TGTGCCAGCAGTTACTATTTAGCTCGGGAGCAGTTCTTC. Its protein is CASSYYLAREQFF.

This clonotype was picked up many times. V is TRBV4-3 and J is TRBJ2-3; 9 bases line up with TRBD2. CDR1 LGHNA and CDR2 YSLEER come from the germline V gene. CDR3 length: 16 amino acids. V gave up 6 bases and J gave up 0 bases; unmatched junction bases: 7. The CDR3 protein is CASSRLAGGSTDTQYF. Here the CDR3 DNA reads TGCGCCAGCAGTCGTTTGGCGGGAGGGAGCACAGATACGCAGTATTTT.

This chain joins TRBV11-3 and TRBJ2-3; either TRBD1 or TRBD2 may fit D (6 bases each). The CDR3 totals 17 residues. The V gene lost 1 base and the J gene lost 0 bases, with 14 bases spanning the gap. Germline lookup yields CDR1 SGHNT and CDR2 YENEEA. The CDR3 bases are TGTGCCAGCAGCTTAGGGGGGGCGAGCAGAAGCACAGATACGCAGTATTTT. Translated: CASSLGGASRSTDTQYF.

This clonotype was counted many times. J is TRBJ2-1 and V is TRBV5-6; 8 bases are a match to TRBD2. V was clipped by 0 bases and J by 4 bases; unmatched bases: 9. This CDR3 spans 17 amino acids. Germline-derived CDR1 and CDR2 are SGHDT and YYEEEE. The CDR3, as DNA: TGTGCCAGCAGCTTGGACCTAGCGGGCCAGATATACAATGAGCAGTTCTTC. Translation gives CASSLDLAGQIYNEQFF.

V usage is TRBV5-1 and J usage is TRBJ1-1; TRBD1 matches 8 bases. The germline CDR1 and CDR2 sequences are SGHRS and YFSETQ. With V trimmed by 0 bases and J by 1 base, 5 bases remained unmatched. The CDR3 consists of 16 residues. CDR3 in DNA: TGCGCCAGCAGCTTGGCCCAAGGGACAGGGAACACTGAAGCTTTCTTT. This translates into CASSLAQGTGNTEAFF.

This clonotype was found a few times. V gene TRBV29-1 combines with J gene TRBJ2-3; either TRBD1 or TRBD2 may supply D (6 bases each). This CDR3 has 14 amino acids. Trimming left V 8 bases short and J 0 bases short, with 15 bases between. Germline-derived CDR1 and CDR2 are SQVTM and ANQGSEA. The CDR3 is CSTERGASTDTQYF. The CDR3 nucleotides are TGCAGCACCGAAAGGGGGGCTAGCACAGATACGCAGTATTTT.

This clonotype occurred a few times. The chain recombines TRBV30 with TRBJ2-3; possibly TRBD1 or TRBD2 for D (5 bases each). Trimming left V 3 bases short and J 5 bases short, with 12 bases between. Germline assignment: CDR1 GTSNPN and CDR2 SVGIG (reference sequence). This CDR3 has 13 amino acids. The CDR3 coding sequence is TGTGCCTGGAGAAGGGGCGCGGGAGATACGCAGTATTTT. This translates into CAWRRGAGDTQYF. Together with reference TRBV30 and TRBJ2-3, the CDR3 gives the full variable domain: SQTIHQWPATLVQPVGSPLSLECTVEGTSNPNLYWYRQAAGRGLQLLFYSVGIGQISSEVPQNLSASRPQDRQFILSSKKLLLSDSGFYLCAWRRGAGDTQYFGPGTRLTVL.

This clonotype was counted many times. The CDR3 loop is CSVAGVYNEQFF. In DNA form, the CDR3 reads TGCAGCGTTGCCGGGGTCTACAATGAGCAGTTCTTC. The chain is built from TRBV29-1 and TRBJ2-1, with a tentative D call TRBD2 (5 bases). V lost 4 bases to trimming and J lost 3 bases, with 7 bases between them. The CDR3 totals 12 residues. Germline V gene sequence: CDR1 SQVTM, CDR2 ANQGSEA.

The chain employs TRBV11-2 and TRBJ2-7; 10 positions match TRBD1. With V trimmed by 4 bases and J by 3 bases, 3 bases remained unmatched. CDR3 size: 14 residues. Germline lookup yields CDR1 SGHAT and CDR2 FQNNGV. The DNA of the CDR3 is TGTGCCAGCAGCTCCGGGACAGGGGACTACGAGCAGTACTTC. Translating it yields CASSSGTGDYEQYF.

CDR3 amino acids: CASRSGANVLTF. CDR3 DNA sequence: TGTGCCAGCCGATCTGGGGCCAACGTCCTGACTTTC. The gene calls are TRBV15 and TRBJ2-6; D gene uncertain. Germline-derived CDR1 and CDR2 are LNHNV and YYDKDF (reference sequence). Deletions cut 10 bases from V and 1 base from J, with 5 bases between. The CDR3 loop spans 12 amino acids.

In its sample, this clonotype was seen many times. This chain uses TRBV6-6 with TRBJ1-4, with D possibly matching TRBD1 (6 bases). CDR1 is MNHNY, CDR2 SVGAGI, per germline (reference sequence). Trimming removed 5 bases from V and 6 bases from J, with 16 bases in between. This CDR3 contains 15 residues. The CDR3 coding sequence is TGTGCCAGCAGTCTACAAACGGGGGGCTATGAAAAACTGTTTTTT. Translation gives CASSLQTGGYEKLFF.

Ten or more counts support this clonotype. V is TRBV29-1 and J is TRBJ1-1; D unclear. The CDR3 consists of 12 residues. Trimming removed 8 bases from V and 4 bases from J, with 14 bases in between. The germline gives CDR1 SQVTM, CDR2 ANQGSEA. CDR3 sequence reads: CSILGGATEAFF. In DNA, the CDR3 is TGCAGCATCCTCGGAGGCGCCACTGAAGCTTTCTTT. Together with reference TRBV29-1 and TRBJ1-1, the CDR3 gives the full variable domain: SAVISQKPSRDICQRGTSLTIQCQVDSQVTMMFWYRQQPGQSLTLIATANQGSEATYESGFVIDKFPISRPNLTFSTLTVSNMSPEDSSIYLCSILGGATEAFFGQGTRLTVV.

This clonotype has a handful of counts. The CDR3, as DNA: TGTGCCAGCAGCTTACAGGGGGGTTCTCAGCCCCAGCATTTT. It specifies CASSLQGGSQPQHF. This chain connects TRBV11-2 to TRBJ1-5; 7 bases are shared with TRBD1. CDR1 and CDR2 (germline): SGHAT, FQNNGV. V lost 2 bases to trimming and J lost 6 bases; unmatched junction nucleotides: 4. CDR3 length: 14 residues. The full variable domain, in which reference TRBV11-2 and TRBJ1-5 provide the parts outside the CDR3, is EAGVAQSPRYKIIEKRQSVAFWCNPISGHATLYWYQQILGQGPKLLIQFQNNGVVDDSQLPKDRFSAERLKGVDSTLKIQPAKLEDSAVYLCASSLQGGSQPQHFGDGTRLSIL.

The V gene is TRBV5-1, the J gene TRBJ2-1, with D unresolved. The CDR3 covers 15 residues. Germline lookup yields CDR1 SGHRS and CDR2 YFSETQ. Trimming stripped 0 bases from V and 0 bases from J, with 7 bases between. The CDR3 bases are TGCGCCAGCAGCTTGGACAGTAACTCCTACAATGAGCAGTTCTTC. Amino acid sequence: CASSLDSNSYNEQFF. Using reference TRBV5-1 and TRBJ2-1 for the parts outside the CDR3, the full variable domain is KAGVTQTPRYLIKTRGQQVTLSCSPISGHRSVSWYQQTPGQGLQFLFEYFSETQRNKGNFPGRFSGRQFSNSRSEMNVSTLELGDSALYLCASSLDSNSYNEQFFGPGTRLTVL.

This clonotype was picked up many times. V and J are TRBV7-9 and TRBJ2-5; D is possibly TRBD2 (6 bases). The CDR3 sequence is 12 residues long. Germline loops: CDR1 SEHNR, CDR2 FQNEAQ (reference sequence). V was pared by 8 bases and J by 7 bases, with 14 bases between. CDR3 in amino acids: CASEEGFATQYF. The DNA for the CDR3 is TGTGCCAGCGAGGAGGGGTTCGCGACCCAGTACTTC.

This clonotype was recorded at least ten times. The chain recombines TRBV29-1 with TRBJ1-1; D gene uncertain. Deletions cut 2 bases from V and 6 bases from J, with 13 bases between. The CDR3 extends over 13 amino acids. Germline CDR1 SQVTM, CDR2 ANQGSEA. CDR3 sequence (DNA): TGCAGCGTTGAATCGAGGACGGACGCTGAAGCTTTCTTT. Protein product: CSVESRTDAEAFF.

This clonotype appeared many times. The chain recombines TRBV29-1 with TRBJ2-2; TRBD2 might be the D (7 bases). The CDR3 runs 11 residues. Germline CDR1 is SQVTM and CDR2 is ANQGSEA. Trimming took 7 bases from V and 6 from J, leaving 9 bases between them. CDR3 sequence reads: CSAGGSGELFF. The CDR3 DNA reads as TGCAGCGCGGGGGGCTCCGGGGAGCTGTTTTTT.

This clonotype was counted between two and nine times. This rearrangement joins TRBV7-6 to TRBJ2-5; unclear D gene. Germline CDR1 SGHVS, CDR2 FNYEAQ. The CDR3 spans 12 residues. Between the trimmed V and J ends, which lost 4 bases and 9 bases, there was a span of 12 bases. The DNA of the CDR3 is TGTGCCAGCAGCTCCCCCCCTTATGCCCAGTACTTC. This encodes CASSSPPYAQYF.

This clonotype was seen repeatedly, ten times or more. The J gene is TRBJ1-4, the V gene TRBV7-9; possible D gene TRBD1, 6 bases. The CDR3 spans 14 residues. CDR1 is SEHNR and CDR2 is FQNEAQ in the germline V gene (reference sequence). The V gene lost 5 bases and the J gene lost 7 bases, with 14 bases spanning the gap. CDR3 DNA: TGTGCCAGCAGCCTCCGGCAGGGGACTGAAAAACTGTTTTTT. Translation: CASSLRQGTEKLFF.

There are a few counts of this clonotype. The chain combines TRBV7-8 with TRBJ2-7, with D possibly being TRBD1 (6 bases). The CDR3 is made up of 16 amino acids. The V and J ends lost 4 bases and 0 bases respectively, with 16 bases between them. Germline values: CDR1 SGHVS, CDR2 FQNEAQ. The CDR3 protein is CASSSRDTRISYEQYF. DNA for the CDR3: TGTGCCAGCAGCTCCCGGGACACCCGAATCTCCTACGAGCAGTACTTC.

The sample holds a few counts of this clonotype. This sequence joins TRBV20-1 and TRBJ1-1; D is undetermined. The CDR3 spans 11 residues. Trimming removed 8 bases at V and 1 base at J, with 8 bases between. Germline values: CDR1 DFQATT, CDR2 SNEGSKA (reference sequence). The CDR3 is CSSSGNTEAFF. CDR3 DNA sequence: TGCAGTAGTTCCGGGAACACTGAAGCTTTCTTT.